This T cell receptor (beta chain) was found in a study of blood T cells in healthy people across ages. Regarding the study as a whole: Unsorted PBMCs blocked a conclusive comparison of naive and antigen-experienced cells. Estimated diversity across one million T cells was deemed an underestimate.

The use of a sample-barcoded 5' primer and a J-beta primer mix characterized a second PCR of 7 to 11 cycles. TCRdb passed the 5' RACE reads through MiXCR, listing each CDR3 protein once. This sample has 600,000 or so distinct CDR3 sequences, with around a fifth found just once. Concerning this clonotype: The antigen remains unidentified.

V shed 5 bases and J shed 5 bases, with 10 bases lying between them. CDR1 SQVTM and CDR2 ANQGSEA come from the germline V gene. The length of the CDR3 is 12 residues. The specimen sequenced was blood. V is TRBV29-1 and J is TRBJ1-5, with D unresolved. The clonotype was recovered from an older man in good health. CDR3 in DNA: TGCAGCGTTCAGACAAAGGATCAGCCCCAGCATTTT. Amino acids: CSVQTKDQPQHF. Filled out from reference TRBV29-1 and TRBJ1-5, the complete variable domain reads SAVISQKPSRDICQRGTSLTIQCQVDSQVTMMFWYRQQPGQSLTLIATANQGSEATYESGFVIDKFPISRPNLTFSTLTVSNMSPEDSSIYLCSVQTKDQPQHFGDGTRLSIL.